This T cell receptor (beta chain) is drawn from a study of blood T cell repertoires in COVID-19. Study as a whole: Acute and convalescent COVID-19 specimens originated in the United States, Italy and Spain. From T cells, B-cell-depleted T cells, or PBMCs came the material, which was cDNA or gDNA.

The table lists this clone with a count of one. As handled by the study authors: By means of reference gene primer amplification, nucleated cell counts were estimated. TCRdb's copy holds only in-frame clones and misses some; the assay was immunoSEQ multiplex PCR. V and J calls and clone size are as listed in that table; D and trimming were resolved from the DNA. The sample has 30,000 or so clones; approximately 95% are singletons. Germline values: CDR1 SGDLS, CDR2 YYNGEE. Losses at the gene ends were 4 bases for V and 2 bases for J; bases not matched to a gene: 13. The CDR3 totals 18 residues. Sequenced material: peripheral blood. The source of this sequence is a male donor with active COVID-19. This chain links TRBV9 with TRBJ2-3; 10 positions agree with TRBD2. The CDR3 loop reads CASSPPVAGGDDTDTQYF. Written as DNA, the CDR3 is TGTGCCAGCAGCCCCCCCGTAGCGGGGGGCGACGACACAGATACGCAGTATTTT. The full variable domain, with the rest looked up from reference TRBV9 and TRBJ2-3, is DSGVTQTPKHLITATGQRVTLRCSPRSGDLSVYWYQQSLDQGLQFLIQYYNGEERAKGNILERFSAQQFPDLHSELNLSSLELGDSALYFCASSPPVAGGDDTDTQYFGPGTRLTVL.